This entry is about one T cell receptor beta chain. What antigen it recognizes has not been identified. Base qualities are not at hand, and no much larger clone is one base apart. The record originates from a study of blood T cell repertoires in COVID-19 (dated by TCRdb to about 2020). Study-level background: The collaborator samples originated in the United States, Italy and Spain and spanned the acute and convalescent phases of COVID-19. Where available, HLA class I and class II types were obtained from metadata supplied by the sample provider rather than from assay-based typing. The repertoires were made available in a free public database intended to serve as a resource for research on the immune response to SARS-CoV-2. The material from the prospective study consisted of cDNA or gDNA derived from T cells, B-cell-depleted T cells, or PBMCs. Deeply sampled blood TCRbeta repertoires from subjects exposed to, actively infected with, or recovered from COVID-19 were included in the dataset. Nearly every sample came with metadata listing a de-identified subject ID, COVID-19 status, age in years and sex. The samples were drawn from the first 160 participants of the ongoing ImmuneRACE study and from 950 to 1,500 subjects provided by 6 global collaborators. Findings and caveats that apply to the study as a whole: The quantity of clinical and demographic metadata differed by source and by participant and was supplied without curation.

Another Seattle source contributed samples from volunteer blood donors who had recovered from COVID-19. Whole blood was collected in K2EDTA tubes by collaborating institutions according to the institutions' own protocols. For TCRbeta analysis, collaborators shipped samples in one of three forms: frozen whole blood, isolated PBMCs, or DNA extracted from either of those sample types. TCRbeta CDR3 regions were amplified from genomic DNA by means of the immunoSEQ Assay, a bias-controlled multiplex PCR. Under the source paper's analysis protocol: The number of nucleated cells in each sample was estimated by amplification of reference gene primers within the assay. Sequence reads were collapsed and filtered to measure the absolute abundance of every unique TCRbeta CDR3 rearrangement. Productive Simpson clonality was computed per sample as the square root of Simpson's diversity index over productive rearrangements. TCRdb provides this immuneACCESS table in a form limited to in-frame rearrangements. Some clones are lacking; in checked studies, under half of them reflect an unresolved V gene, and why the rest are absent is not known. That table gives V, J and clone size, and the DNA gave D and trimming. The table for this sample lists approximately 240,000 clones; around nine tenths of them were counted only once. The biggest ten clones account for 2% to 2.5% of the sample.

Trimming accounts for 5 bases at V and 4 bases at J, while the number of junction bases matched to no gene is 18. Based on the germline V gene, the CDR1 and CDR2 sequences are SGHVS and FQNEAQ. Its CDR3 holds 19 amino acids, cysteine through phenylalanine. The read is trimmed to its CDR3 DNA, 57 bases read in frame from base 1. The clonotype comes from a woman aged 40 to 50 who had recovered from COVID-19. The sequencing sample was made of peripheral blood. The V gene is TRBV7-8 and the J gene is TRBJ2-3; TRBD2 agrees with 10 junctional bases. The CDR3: CASSPLIGLAGVVADTQYF. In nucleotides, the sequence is TGTGCCAGCAGCCCTCTCATCGGGCTAGCGGGAGTTGTGGCAGATACGCAGTATTTT.